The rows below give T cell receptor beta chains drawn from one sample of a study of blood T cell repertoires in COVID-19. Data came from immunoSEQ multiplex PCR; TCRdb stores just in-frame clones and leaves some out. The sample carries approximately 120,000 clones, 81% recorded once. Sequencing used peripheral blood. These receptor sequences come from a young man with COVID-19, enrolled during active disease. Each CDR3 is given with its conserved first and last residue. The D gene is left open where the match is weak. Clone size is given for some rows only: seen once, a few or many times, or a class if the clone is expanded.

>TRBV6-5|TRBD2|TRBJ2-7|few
CASKLVSGSMYEQYF
TGTGCCAGCAAGTTAGTTAGCGGGAGTATGTACGAGCAGTACTTC
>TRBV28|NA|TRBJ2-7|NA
CASSRSGAEQYF
TGTGCCAGCAGCCGGAGCGGCGCCGAGCAGTACTTC
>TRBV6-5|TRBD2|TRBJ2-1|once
CASTRAGGPYNEQFF
TGTGCCAGCACCAGAGCGGGAGGCCCTTACAATGAGCAGTTCTTC
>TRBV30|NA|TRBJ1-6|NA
CAWSVAGGNSPLHF
TGTGCCTGGAGTGTAGCTGGGGGGAATTCACCCCTCCACTTT
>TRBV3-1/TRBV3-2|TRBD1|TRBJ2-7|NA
CASSRLQTGGPYEQYF
TGTGCCAGCAGCCGCCTACAGACAGGGGGCCCTTACGAGCAGTACTTC
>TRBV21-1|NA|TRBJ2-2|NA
CASWGGPNTGELFF
TGTGCCAGCTGGGGAGGGCCGAACACCGGGGAGCTGTTTTTT
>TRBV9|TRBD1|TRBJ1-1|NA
CASSVRDRDSTEAFF
TGTGCCAGCAGCGTCCGGGACAGGGATTCGACTGAAGCTTTCTTT
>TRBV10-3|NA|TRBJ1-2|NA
CAISEEAGAVRGYTF
TGTGCCATCAGTGAGGAGGCGGGCGCGGTGCGTGGCTACACCTTC
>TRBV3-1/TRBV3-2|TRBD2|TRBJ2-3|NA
CASSPTSGSTDTQYF
TGTGCCAGCAGCCCGACTAGCGGGAGCACAGATACGCAGTATTTT
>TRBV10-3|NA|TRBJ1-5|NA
CAISESRGTNQPQHF
TGTGCCATCAGTGAGTCGCGGGGTACAAATCAGCCCCAGCATTTT
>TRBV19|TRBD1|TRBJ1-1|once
CASQAGQGYTEAFF
TGTGCCAGCCAGGCGGGACAGGGGTACACTGAAGCTTTCTTT
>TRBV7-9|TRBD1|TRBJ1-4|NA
CASSLGQPATNEKLFF
TGTGCCAGCAGCTTGGGACAGCCTGCAACTAATGAAAAACTGTTTTTT
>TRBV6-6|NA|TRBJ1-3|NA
CASSRAGGPPSGNTIYF
TGTGCCAGCAGTCGGGCCGGAGGACCCCCTTCTGGAAACACCATATATTTT
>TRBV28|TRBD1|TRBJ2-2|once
CASSLPLTPGTVTTGELFF
TGTGCCAGCAGTCTCCCCCTCACGCCCGGGACAGTTACCACCGGGGAGCTGTTTTTT
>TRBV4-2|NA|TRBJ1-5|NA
CASSQEAQGSGNQPQHF
TGTGCCAGCAGCCAAGAAGCGCAGGGTAGTGGCAATCAGCCCCAGCATTTT
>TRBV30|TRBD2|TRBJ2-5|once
CAWSVQAGGLETQYF
TGTGCCTGGAGTGTTCAAGCGGGAGGTCTAGAGACCCAGTACTTC
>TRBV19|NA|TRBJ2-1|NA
CASRDSYNEQFF
TGTGCCAGTAGGGACAGCTACAATGAGCAGTTCTTC
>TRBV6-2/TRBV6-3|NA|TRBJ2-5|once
CASSQGPYQETQYF
TGTGCCAGCAGCCAGGGGCCATACCAAGAGACCCAGTACTTC
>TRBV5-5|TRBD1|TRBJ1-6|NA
CASSLESAGQVQYSPLHF
TGTGCCAGCAGCTTGGAGAGTGCCGGACAGGTACAATATTCACCCCTCCACTTT
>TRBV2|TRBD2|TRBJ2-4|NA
CASSEISGSSAKNIQYF
TGTGCCAGCAGTGAGATTAGCGGGAGTTCCGCCAAAAACATTCAGTACTTC
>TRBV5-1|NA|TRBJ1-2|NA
CASSLGLDYTF
TGCGCCAGCAGCTTGGGACTCGACTACACCTTC
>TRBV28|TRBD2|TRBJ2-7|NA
CASSLWGSGSGSYEQYF
TGTGCCAGCAGTTTATGGGGTAGCGGGAGCGGGTCCTACGAGCAGTACTTC
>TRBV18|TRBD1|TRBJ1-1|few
CASSPPGTGGTEAFF
TGTGCCAGCTCACCCCCCGGGACAGGGGGCACTGAAGCTTTCTTT
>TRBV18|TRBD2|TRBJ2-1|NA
CASSQPWGGKSSYNEQFF
TGTGCCAGCTCACAGCCGTGGGGGGGAAAGAGCTCCTACAATGAGCAGTTCTTC
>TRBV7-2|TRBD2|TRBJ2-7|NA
CASSFTSGGTYEQYF
TGTGCCAGCAGTTTTACTAGCGGAGGGACCTACGAGCAGTACTTC
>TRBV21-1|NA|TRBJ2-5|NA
CASSKTRAGGETQYF
TGTGCCAGCAGCAAAACCAGAGCGGGGGGCGAGACCCAGTACTTC
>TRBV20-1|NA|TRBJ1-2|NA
CSASRAGGYTF
TGCAGTGCTAGTAGGGCGGGTGGCTACACCTTC
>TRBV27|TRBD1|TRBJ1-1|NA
CASSLQGARTEAFF
TGTGCCAGCAGTTTACAGGGGGCGAGGACTGAAGCTTTCTTT
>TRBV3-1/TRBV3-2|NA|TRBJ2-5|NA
CASSQGIGQAGETQYF
TGTGCCAGCAGCCAAGGCATTGGTCAAGCAGGAGAGACCCAGTACTTC
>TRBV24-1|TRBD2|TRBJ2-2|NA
CATSDGGVTSGPTGELFF
TGTGCCACCAGTGATGGGGGGGTGACTAGCGGGCCCACCGGGGAGCTGTTTTTT
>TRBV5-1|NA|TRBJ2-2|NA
CASSMSGELFF
TGCGCCAGCAGTATGTCCGGGGAGCTGTTTTTT
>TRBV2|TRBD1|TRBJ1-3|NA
CASRDRGSGNTIYF
TGTGCCAGCAGGGACAGGGGCTCTGGAAACACCATATATTTT
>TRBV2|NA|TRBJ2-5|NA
CASSAQAQETQYF
TGTGCCAGCAGTGCTCAGGCTCAAGAGACCCAGTACTTC
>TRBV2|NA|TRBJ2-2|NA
CASSYREVGTGELFF
TGTGCCAGCAGTTACAGGGAAGTGGGAACCGGGGAGCTGTTTTTT
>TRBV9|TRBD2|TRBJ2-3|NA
CASSVDAGDTDTQYF
TGTGCCAGCAGCGTAGATGCGGGGGACACAGATACGCAGTATTTT
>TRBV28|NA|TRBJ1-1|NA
CASSFPLEGATEAFF
TGTGCCAGCAGTTTCCCTTTAGAAGGGGCCACTGAAGCTTTCTTT
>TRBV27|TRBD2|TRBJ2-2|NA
CASTLRGLAGAGGELFF
TGTGCCAGCACCCTTAGGGGACTAGCGGGGGCGGGCGGGGAGCTGTTTTTT